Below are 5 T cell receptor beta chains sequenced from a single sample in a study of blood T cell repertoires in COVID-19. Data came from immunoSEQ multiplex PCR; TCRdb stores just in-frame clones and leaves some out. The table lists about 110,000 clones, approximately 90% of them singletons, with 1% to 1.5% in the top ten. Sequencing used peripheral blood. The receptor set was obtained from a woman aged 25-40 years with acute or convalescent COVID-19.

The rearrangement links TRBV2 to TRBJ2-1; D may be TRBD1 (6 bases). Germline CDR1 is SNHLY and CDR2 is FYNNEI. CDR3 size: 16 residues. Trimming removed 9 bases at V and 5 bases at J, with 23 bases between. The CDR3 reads CASSLIPGHTNNEQFF. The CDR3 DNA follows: TGTGCCAGTAGCCTGATCCCGGGACACACAAACAATGAGCAGTTCTTC.

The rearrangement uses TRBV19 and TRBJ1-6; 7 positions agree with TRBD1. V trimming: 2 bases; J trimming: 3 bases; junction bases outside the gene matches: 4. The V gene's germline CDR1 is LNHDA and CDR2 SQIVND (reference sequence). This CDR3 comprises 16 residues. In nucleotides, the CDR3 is TGTGCCAGTAGTATATTCCGACAGGGCTATAATTCACCCCTCCACTTT. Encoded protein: CASSIFRQGYNSPLHF.

The CDR3 region has the DNA TGTGCCAGCAGCTTTGGACAGGCAAATAATTCACCCCTCCACTTT. This sequence encodes CASSFGQANNSPLHF. The chain links TRBV11-2 to TRBJ1-6, with TRBD1 identical over 7 bases. Trimming cost V 3 bases and J 5 bases; bases outside gene matches: 4. This CDR3 has 15 residues. Looked up from germline, CDR1 is SGHAT and CDR2 is FQNNGV.

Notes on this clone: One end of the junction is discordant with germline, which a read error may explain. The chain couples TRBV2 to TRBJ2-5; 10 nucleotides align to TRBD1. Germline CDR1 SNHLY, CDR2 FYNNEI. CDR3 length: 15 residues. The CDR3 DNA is TGTGCCAGCAGGGAAGACAGGGGGCTCGAAGAGACCCAGTACTTC. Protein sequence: CASREDRGLEETQYF.

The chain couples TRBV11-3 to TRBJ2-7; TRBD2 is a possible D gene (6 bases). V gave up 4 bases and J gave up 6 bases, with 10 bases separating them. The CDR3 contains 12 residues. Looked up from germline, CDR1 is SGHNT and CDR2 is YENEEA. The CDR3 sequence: CASSSLEGEQYF. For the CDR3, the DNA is TGTGCCAGCAGCTCGCTGGAGGGCGAGCAGTACTTC.